What follows is one T cell receptor beta chain and its context. These data come from a study of shared clonotypes between healthy human individuals. CD45RO-negative, CCR7-selected cells formed the naive CD8 fraction, which excluded terminally differentiated effector memory CD45RA+ cells. The healthy adult donors were HIV-negative and reported no recent acute infections or vaccinations. Sequenced by immunoSEQ multiplex PCR; TCRdb stores in-frame clones only, minus some. Of under 2,000,000 clones in the sample, about 95% are singletons; the top ten hold 0.95% to 1.5%. This clonotype was obtained from a man younger than 30 in good health. Sequencing was performed on naive CD8+ T cells sorted from blood.

The CDR3 reads CASSERAGWETQYF. The CDR3 DNA reads as TGTGCCAGCAGTGAACGGGCAGGGTGGGAGACCCAGTACTTC. The chain has TRBV2 and TRBJ2-5, with D perhaps matching TRBD1 (5 bases). Per the germline V gene, CDR1 is SNHLY and CDR2 is FYNNEI. The CDR3 is 14 residues long. V shed 2 bases and J shed 5 bases, with 12 bases lying between them.